This T cell receptor (beta chain) emerged from a study of cytomegalovirus exposure and HLA in healthy donors. Findings and limits, study-wide: Donor immune exposure was known only as CMV serostatus.

The table lists this clone with a few counts. The antigen remains unidentified. The PCR ran on 60 Vbeta and 13 Jbeta primers. Some clones are missing from TCRdb's copy, which holds only in-frame ones; the method was immunoSEQ multiplex PCR. The sample has 100,000 to 150,000 clones, approximately 80% seen once. Germline-derived CDR1 and CDR2 are SEHNR and FQNEAQ (reference sequence). V was shortened by 2 bases and J by 0 bases, with 14 bases between the two germline ends. This CDR3 is 17 amino acids long. This chain links TRBV7-9 with TRBJ1-3; the D gene is possibly TRBD1 (6 bases). The sample was PBMCs. The sequence derives from a man between 18 and 29 years old in good health and CMV-seronegative. The CDR3 coding sequence is TGTGCCAGCAGCTTACTCCAGGGGCTTTTCTCTGGAAACACCATATATTTT. Its protein product is CASSLLQGLFSGNTIYF.